This T cell receptor beta chain appears in the sequencing data of a study of T cell changes during pregnancy in multiple sclerosis. Clones were sequenced by immunoSEQ multiplex PCR, and TCRdb holds only the in-frame ones, with some missing. This sample has fewer than 85,000 clones, with over 85% found just once. The CDR3 runs 17 residues. Germline trimming cut 6 bases from V and 4 bases from J; bases unmatched to any gene: 14. Germline CDR1 is SGHTA and CDR2 is FQGTGA. The starting material was peripheral blood, obtained in the second trimester of pregnancy. The chain is built from TRBV7-3 and TRBJ2-1; 8 positions match TRBD2. The sequence derives from a female donor with multiple sclerosis, enrolled in a pregnancy study. The CDR3 DNA sequence: TGTGCCAGCAGGGCTCCGGGGACGGGAGGGGGTTACAATGAGCAGTTCTTC. The encoded protein is CASRAPGTGGGYNEQFF.